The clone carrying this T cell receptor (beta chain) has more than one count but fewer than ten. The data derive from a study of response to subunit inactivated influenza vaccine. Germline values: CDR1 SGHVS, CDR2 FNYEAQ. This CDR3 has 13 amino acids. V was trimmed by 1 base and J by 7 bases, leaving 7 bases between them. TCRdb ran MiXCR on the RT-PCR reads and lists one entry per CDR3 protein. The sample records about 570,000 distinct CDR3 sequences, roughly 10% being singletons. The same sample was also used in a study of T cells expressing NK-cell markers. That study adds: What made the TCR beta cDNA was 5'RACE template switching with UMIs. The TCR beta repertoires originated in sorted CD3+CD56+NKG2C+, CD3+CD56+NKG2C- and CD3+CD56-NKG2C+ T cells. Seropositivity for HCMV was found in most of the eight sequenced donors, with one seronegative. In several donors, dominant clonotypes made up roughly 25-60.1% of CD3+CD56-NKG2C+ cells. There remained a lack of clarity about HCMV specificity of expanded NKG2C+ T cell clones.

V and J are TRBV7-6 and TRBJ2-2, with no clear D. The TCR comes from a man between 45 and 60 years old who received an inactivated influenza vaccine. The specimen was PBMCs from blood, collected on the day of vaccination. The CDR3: CASSLVGYGELFF. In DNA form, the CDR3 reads TGTGCCAGCAGCTTAGTAGGGTACGGGGAGCTGTTTTTT. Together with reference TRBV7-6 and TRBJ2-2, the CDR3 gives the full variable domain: GAGVSQSPRYKVTKRGQDVALRCDPISGHVSLYWYRQALGQGPEFLTYFNYEAQQDKSGLPNDRFSAERPEGSISTLTIQRTEQRDSAMYRCASSLVGYGELFFGEGSRLTVL.